These T cell receptor beta chains were read from a single sample in a study of T cells in Graves' hyperthyroidism and ophthalmopathy. Each CDR3 protein gets one entry after TCRdb re-called the multiplex PCR reads with MiXCR. In the table there are roughly 660,000 distinct CDR3 sequences, 15% to 20% of which are singletons. The sequenced sample consisted of blood. The receptors shown here come from a man aged 45-65 years with Graves' hyperthyroidism. Each CDR3 is given with its conserved first and last residue. D genes are given only for firm matches. Clone size appears in some rows only: once, few, many, or a class for an expanded clone.

J	size	D	length	V	DNA	CDR3
TRBJ2-1	many	TRBD1	16	TRBV6-5	TGTGCCAGCATTATAAAACCGGGACAGGGGGTCCAGCAGCAGTTCTTC	CASIIKPGQGVQQQFF
TRBJ2-1	many	TRBD2	19	TRBV27	TGTGCCAGCAGTCAACCCGGGACTAGCGGGAGCAGCTCCTACAATGAGCAGTTCTTC	CASSQPGTSGSSSYNEQFF
TRBJ2-3	NA	NA	14	TRBV29-1	TGCAGCGCAGCGGCTGGGGGTGGAGGAGATACGCAGTATTTT	CSAAAGGGGDTQYF
TRBJ2-3	NA	TRBD1	17	TRBV24-1	TGTGCCACCAGTGATTATCTCGGACAGGGAAACACAGATACGCAGTATTTT	CATSDYLGQGNTDTQYF
TRBJ2-7	many	TRBD2	13	TRBV12-5	TGTGCTACGTCGACTAGCGCTACCTACGAGCAGTACTTC	CATSTSATYEQYF
TRBJ1-2	many	NA	12	TRBV12-3/TRBV12-4	TGTGCCAGCAGTTTAAATGAGGTTGGCTACACCTTC	CASSLNEVGYTF
TRBJ2-3	NA	TRBD2	18	TRBV7-2	TGTGCCAGCAGCCCACCTTTTGGCGGGAGGTTCGGCACAGATACGCAGTATTTT	CASSPPFGGRFGTDTQYF
TRBJ2-7	once	NA	14	TRBV5-5	TGTGCCAGCAGCTTATCGGCCAGCACCTACGAGCAGTACTTC	CASSLSASTYEQYF
TRBJ1-1	NA	NA	16	TRBV29-1	TGCAGCGTCAAATTACTTACGGGGGCGCTGGGCACTGAAGCTTTCTTT	CSVKLLTGALGTEAFF
TRBJ1-6	NA	NA	17	TRBV25-1	TGTGCCAGCAGTGAAAGTAGGACGGGGACAAACAATTCACCCCTCCACTTT	CASSESRTGTNNSPLHF
TRBJ1-1	NA	NA	13	TRBV29-1	TGCAGCGTTGAGTCGCAGATGAACACTGAAGCTTTCTTT	CSVESQMNTEAFF
TRBJ1-5	few	NA	17	TRBV18	TGTGCCAGCTCACCACGAGGCAGGTCTATGGGCAATCAGCCCCAGCATTTT	CASSPRGRSMGNQPQHF
TRBJ2-3	few	NA	17	TRBV28	TGTGCCAGCACCCATCTCCCCCAGGGAAAAGGCACAGATACGCAGTATTTT	CASTHLPQGKGTDTQYF
TRBJ2-1	NA	TRBD2	18	TRBV2	TGTGCCAGCAGGGGCGGACGGGCCGGGACTAGTGGCATAAATGAGCAGTTCTTC	CASRGGRAGTSGINEQFF
TRBJ2-7	NA	TRBD2	14	TRBV28	TGTGCCAGCAATCCGGGACTAGCGGGATACGAGCAGTACTTC	CASNPGLAGYEQYF
TRBJ1-6	NA	TRBD1	15	TRBV9	TGTGCCAGCAGCGCCTTACAGGGGGAAATTTCACCCCTCCACTTT	CASSALQGEISPLHF
TRBJ2-3	few	NA	14	TRBV5-5	TGTGCCAGCAGGGACCGGCAGATCACAGATACGCAGTATTTT	CASRDRQITDTQYF
TRBJ2-1	many	TRBD1	18	TRBV7-9	TGTGCCAGCAGCTTGTGGACAGGCGGAAAAAAGAACTACAATGAGCAGTTCTTC	CASSLWTGGKKNYNEQFF
TRBJ1-1	NA	NA	16	TRBV3-1	TGTGCCAGCAGCCAAAAGGATAGGGCGATGAACACTGAAGCTTTCTTT	CASSQKDRAMNTEAFF
TRBJ2-3	many	TRBD1	15	TRBV7-9	TGTGCCAGCAGCAATCGACAGGGTGTCACAGATACGCAGTATTTT	CASSNRQGVTDTQYF
TRBJ2-3	NA	NA	13	TRBV7-2	TGTGCCAGCAGGCGGACAGGCACAGATACGCAGTATTTT	CASRRTGTDTQYF
TRBJ1-1	few	NA	12	TRBV29-1	TGCAGCGTTAAAAGGGGGGGCGCAAGAGCTTTCTTT	CSVKRGGARAFF